This T cell receptor beta chain was documented in a study of human T cells and chemical hapten exposure. Looking at the study overall: Patients, largely female, had alopecia areata, totalis or universalis. Study-wide results and caveats: Each of the donors had alopecia, so their immune responses may not resemble those of healthy people.

Time point here: pre-sensitization, week 0. Indicated treatment: therapeutic diphenylcyclopropenone sensitization with weekly scalp DPC. With respect to this clonotype: The antigen is undetermined.

TCRdb independently ran MiXCR on the RACE reads; one entry per CDR3 protein. This table holds approximately 60,000 distinct CDR3 sequences, 9.9% found once. The CDR3 extends over 14 amino acids. With 4 bases removed from V and 6 bases from J, the gap between germline ends came to 13 bases. Sequences were derived from whole blood, sampled in connection with sensitization to the hapten diphenylcyclopropenone (DPC). V gene TRBV12-3 or TRBV12-4 combines with J gene TRBJ1-5; possibly TRBD1 for D (6 bases). This receptor was obtained from a man aged 35 to 55 with alopecia areata. Some clones in this sample may be carry-over from other donors' samples. The CDR3 DNA is TGTGCCAGCAGTTCGACAGGAAGGAGTCAGCCCCAGCATTTT. Protein sequence: CASSSTGRSQPQHF.